The 21 T cell receptor beta chains below come from one sample, sequenced in a study of cytomegalovirus exposure and HLA in healthy donors. The PCR made use of 60 Vbeta and 13 Jbeta primers. Generated by immunoSEQ multiplex PCR, the TCRdb table keeps only in-frame clones and is missing some. The table records hundreds of thousands of clones, around 80% of them present only once. The specimen sequenced was PBMCs. Receptor source: a man in his late teens or twenties in good health and CMV-seronegative.

The J gene is TRBJ2-5, the V gene TRBV25-1, with a weak D call TRBD1 (6 bases). V dropped 1 base and J dropped 2 bases, with 8 bases sitting between them. This CDR3 is built from 14 residues. Germline loops: CDR1 MGHDK, CDR2 SYGVNS. DNA for the CDR3: TGTGCCAGCAGTGAATTCGGACAGCAAGAGACCCAGTACTTC. This codes for CASSEFGQQETQYF. The full variable domain, rest sourced from reference TRBV25-1 and TRBJ2-5, is EADIYQTPRYLVIGTGKKITLECSQTMGHDKMYWYQQDPGMELHLIHYSYGVNSTEKGDLSSESTVSRIRTEHFPLTLESARPSHTSQYLCASSEFGQQETQYFGPGTRLLVL.

J is TRBJ1-2 and V is TRBV7-9, with 7 bases lining up with TRBD1. V dropped 3 bases and J dropped 8; count of bases not matched to a gene: 12. From germline, CDR1 is SEHNR and CDR2 FQNEAQ (reference sequence). This CDR3 is built from 15 residues. As DNA, the CDR3 is TGTGCCAGCAGCTTCGAGAACCCCGGGACAGCCGGCTACACCTTC. It is translated as CASSFENPGTAGYTF.

The gene calls are TRBV2 and TRBJ2-5; 9 nucleotides match TRBD1. TRBJ2-7 matches the DNA end more closely, so the J call is doubtful. Germline V gene sequence: CDR1 SNHLY, CDR2 FYNNEI. CDR3 length equals 13 residues. For the CDR3, the DNA is TGTGCCAGCACCCTGACAGGGGGCTACGAGCAGTACTTC. Amino acids: CASTLTGGYEQYF.

This sequence joins TRBV19 and TRBJ2-3; TRBD2 matches 12 bases. V shed 6 bases and J 2 bases; nucleotides not matched to a gene: 3. This CDR3 is built from 15 residues. The V gene's germline CDR1 is LNHDA and CDR2 SQIVND (reference sequence). CDR3 sequence: CASSPSGGATDTQYF. Written as DNA, the CDR3 is TGTGCCAGTAGCCCTAGCGGGGGGGCCACAGATACGCAGTATTTT.

The chain uses TRBV4-2 and TRBJ1-2, with 7 bases identical to TRBD1. V lost 0 bases and J lost 8; bases outside the gene matches: 12. Germline V CDR1 and CDR2: LGHNA, YNFKEQ. The CDR3 runs to 16 residues. The CDR3 region has the DNA TGTGCCAGCAGCCAAGATCGGAGGGGGCATTTTGTGGGCTACACCTTC. Its translation: CASSQDRRGHFVGYTF.

This clone was detected a few times. The V and J genes are TRBV5-8 and TRBJ2-7; D possibly corresponds to TRBD2 (5 bases). This CDR3 has 15 residues. Germline V gene data show CDR1 as SGHTS and CDR2 as YDEGEE. Trimming shortened V by 5 bases and J by 3 bases, and 18 bases separated the two germline ends. This CDR3 is CASSIGLRPGYEQYF. Here the CDR3 DNA reads TGTGCCAGCAGTATAGGACTCCGACCCGGCTACGAGCAGTACTTC.

For the CDR3, the DNA is TGCGCCAGCAGCTTCGGGTCGACGGCCAACGAGCAGTACTTC. Translation: CASSFGSTANEQYF. The rearrangement links TRBV5-1 to TRBJ2-7, with no clear D. V shed 2 bases and J shed 5 bases, with 14 bases lying between them. The germline V gene has CDR1 SGHRS and CDR2 YFSETQ. The CDR3 totals 14 residues.

Remarks on this clone: Distinct nucleotide sequences in the sample also encode this CDR3. This chain links TRBV27 with TRBJ2-5; 7 bases line up with TRBD1. Losses at the gene ends were 4 bases for V and 1 base for J; bases not matched to a gene: 3. CDR3 length: 14 amino acids. The germline gives CDR1 MNHEY, CDR2 SMNVEV (reference sequence). This chain's CDR3 is CASSSRQGQETQYF. CDR3 nucleotides: TGTGCCAGCAGTTCAAGACAGGGCCAAGAGACCCAGTACTTC.

This chain joins TRBV7-3 and TRBJ2-7; 11 bases agree with TRBD2. CDR3 size: 15 residues. The V gene end was trimmed by 0 bases and the J gene end by 5 bases; junction bases not matched to a gene: 3. In germline, CDR1 is SGHTA, CDR2 FQGTGA. CDR3 in DNA: TGTGCCAGCAGCTTAACTGGGACTAGCGGCGACGAGCAGTACTTC. Its translation: CASSLTGTSGDEQYF.

CDR3 coding DNA: TGTGCCAGCAGTTTATCGGGGGGCGAAGCTTTCTTT. It is translated as CASSLSGGEAFF. The chain links TRBV28 to TRBJ1-1, with D perhaps TRBD1 (6 bases). Trimming stripped 1 base from V and 8 bases from J, with 8 bases between. The CDR3 is made up of 12 amino acids. CDR1 and CDR2 from the germline V gene are MDHEN and SYDVKM.

The chain couples TRBV19 to TRBJ2-7; possibly TRBD1 for D (6 bases). Germline CDR1 LNHDA, CDR2 SQIVND (reference sequence). The CDR3 extends over 15 amino acids. V was cut by 5 bases and J by 0 bases, with 14 bases left in between. The CDR3 reads CASSSDRASSYEQYF. The CDR3, as DNA: TGTGCCAGTAGTTCGGACAGAGCCTCCTCCTACGAGCAGTACTTC.

V is TRBV29-1 and J is TRBJ2-3; 11 bases match TRBD2. With V trimmed by 6 bases and J by 5 bases, 13 bases remained unmatched. Germline CDR1 is SQVTM and CDR2 is ANQGSEA. The CDR3 is 16 residues long. The CDR3 loop is CSVGGLAGGRGDTQYF. The CDR3 bases are TGCAGCGTCGGAGGGCTAGCGGGAGGACGGGGAGATACGCAGTATTTT.

The CDR3 DNA reads TGCGCCAGCAGCTCTGAACCGGGCTCCTACAATGAGCAGTTCTTC. Encoded protein: CASSSEPGSYNEQFF. This chain connects TRBV5-1 to TRBJ2-1; the D is unclear. The V gene's germline CDR1 is SGHRS and CDR2 YFSETQ. V was clipped by 3 bases and J by 0 bases, with 10 bases between them. This CDR3 spans 15 amino acids.

V and J are TRBV6-5 and TRBJ2-5, with D possibly matching TRBD1 (5 bases). V was clipped by 0 bases and J by 1 base, with 9 bases between them. The V gene's germline CDR1 is MNHEY and CDR2 SVGAGI. CDR3 length: 15 amino acids. DNA of the CDR3: TGTGCCAGCAGTTACTCTTCAGGGCTCCAAGAGACCCAGTACTTC. Translation gives CASSYSSGLQETQYF.

This chain uses TRBV29-1 with TRBJ2-7; 10 nucleotides line up with TRBD1. Germline CDR1 is SQVTM and CDR2 is ANQGSEA. After removal of 3 bases from V and 5 bases from J, the junction contained 7 bases not matched to a gene. This CDR3 is 14 amino acids long. The CDR3: CSVELTGGMNEQYF. CDR3 coding DNA: TGCAGCGTTGAGTTGACAGGGGGCATGAACGAGCAGTACTTC.

A single count supports this clone. The chain carries TRBV28 and TRBJ2-1; 11 bases line up with TRBD2. V lost 4 bases to trimming and J lost 7 bases; unmatched junction nucleotides: 6. Germline V gene lookup returns CDR1 MDHEN and CDR2 SYDVKM. This CDR3 is built from 15 residues. The CDR3 loop is CASSSPGLAVNEQFF. For the CDR3, the DNA is TGTGCCAGCAGTTCCCCGGGACTAGCGGTTAATGAGCAGTTCTTC.

The CDR3 is CASSLGTSGSTVKNIQYF. In DNA form, the CDR3 reads TGTGCCAGCAGCTTGGGGACTAGCGGGAGCACGGTCAAAAACATTCAGTACTTC. The V call is TRBV5-4, the J call TRBJ2-4, with 13 bases lining up with TRBD2. Per the germline V gene, CDR1 is SGHNT and CDR2 is YYREEE (reference sequence). The CDR3 runs 18 residues. With 0 bases clipped from V and 3 bases from J, the junction kept 6 bases outside the gene matches.

This chain links TRBV18 with TRBJ2-3, with 14 positions matching TRBD2. J was trimmed by 6 bases and V by 1 base; bases with no gene match: 0. The CDR3 has 15 amino acids. CDR1 and CDR2 (germline): KGHSH, LQKENI. CDR3 coding DNA: TGTGCCAGCTCACCACGACTAGCGGGAGGGGATACGCAGTATTTT. This translates into CASSPRLAGGDTQYF.

This clone was counted a few times. This chain connects TRBV23-1 to TRBJ2-2; perhaps TRBD2 as D (5 bases). TRBV23-1 is noted as an ORF with a role that remains uncertain. CDR3 length: 20 residues. Trimming left V 3 bases short and J 1 base short, with 24 bases between. The DNA of the CDR3 is TGCGCCAGCAGTCATTTGCTATTATTTTGGAGGAAAAAGAACACCGGGGAGCTGTTTTTT. This sequence encodes CASSHLLLFWRKKNTGELFF.

This clone has more than one count but fewer than ten. The genes are TRBV4-2 and TRBJ2-3, with 10 positions matching TRBD1. CDR3 length: 17 residues. Losses at the gene ends were 0 bases for V and 1 base for J; bases not matched to a gene: 4. Germline CDR1 is LGHNA and CDR2 is YNFKEQ. CDR3 loop: CASSQDIGTGGTDTQYF. The CDR3 coding sequence is TGTGCCAGCAGCCAAGATATCGGGACAGGGGGCACAGATACGCAGTATTTT.

V and J are TRBV14 and TRBJ1-1; 8 bases match TRBD1. This CDR3 spans 15 amino acids. Germline assignment: CDR1 SGHDN and CDR2 FVKESK. Trimming cost V 2 bases and J 6 bases; bases outside gene matches: 8. The CDR3 DNA is TGTGCCAGCAGCCAATTTGACACAGGGGGGGCTGAAGCTTTCTTT. It is translated as CASSQFDTGGAEAFF. The full variable domain, its missing parts supplied by reference TRBV14 and TRBJ1-1, is EAGVTQFPSHSVIEKGQTVTLRCDPISGHDNLYWYRRVMGKEIKFLLHFVKESKQDESGMPNNRFLAERTGGTYSTLKVQPAELEDSGVYFCASSQFDTGGAEAFFGQGTRLTVV.